The following is a TCR beta chain sequence with its context. Its antigen is unidentified. PCR was performed using 60 Vbeta and 13 Jbeta primers. The method was immunoSEQ multiplex PCR; TCRdb's version includes in-frame clones alone and lacks a portion of them. The sample carries 100,000 to 150,000 clones, 77% recorded once. These data are taken from a study of cytomegalovirus exposure and HLA in healthy donors. Findings and caveats of the study: By a later analysis, the bulk of CMV-associated TCR beta chains appeared HLA-restricted. As a later analysis showed, several of the most significant clusters appeared to be linked to common viral pathogens. In a later analysis, roughly 17,000 TCR beta sequences were associated with HLA alleles at 0.05 false discovery rate.

Germline loops: CDR1 SGHAT, CDR2 FQNNGV. The CDR3 has 15 amino acids. Germline trimming cut 1 base from V and 7 bases from J; bases unmatched to any gene: 7. The sequenced sample was PBMCs. The clonotype comes from a woman aged 40 to 55 in good health and CMV-seropositive. V usage is TRBV11-2 and J usage is TRBJ1-2; 9 bases line up with TRBD1. This chain's CDR3 is CASSLGRPGQGGYTF. In DNA form, the CDR3 reads TGTGCCAGCAGCTTAGGTCGCCCGGGACAGGGTGGCTACACCTTC.